One sample yielded the 21 T cell receptor beta chains listed below, sequenced in a study of CD8 T cells in Susac syndrome. An input of about 0.45 to 1 ug of RNA was subjected to reverse transcription using random hexamers. Each CDR3 protein gets one entry after TCRdb re-called the immunoSEQ multiplex PCR reads with MiXCR. This table holds some 190,000 distinct CDR3 sequences, roughly 94% found once. Sample: CD4+ T cells from PBMCs. The receptor source for this set is a human donor in good health.

This sequence joins TRBV28 and TRBJ2-1; no clear D. The CDR3 runs 11 residues. CDR1 and CDR2 (germline): MDHEN, SYDVKM. The V end was cut by 4 bases, the J end by 10 bases, with 8 bases between. The CDR3 DNA reads TGTGCCAGCAGTTCATTTGGGGAGCAGTTCTTC. Amino acids: CASSSFGEQFF.

V is TRBV30 and J is TRBJ2-2; 8 nucleotides line up with TRBD2. The germline gives CDR1 GTSNPN, CDR2 SVGIG (reference sequence). With V trimmed by 7 bases and J by 7 bases, 5 bases remained unmatched. This CDR3 comprises 12 residues. CDR3 region: CASAGVSGELFF. The DNA of the CDR3 is TGTGCCTCAGCGGGAGTTAGCGGGGAGCTGTTTTTT.

This chain links TRBV7-2 with TRBJ2-3; 15 bases are shared with TRBD2. This CDR3 comprises 16 residues. V lost 4 bases, J lost 4 bases, and 3 bases stayed unmatched. Germline V gene sequence: CDR1 SGHTA, CDR2 FQGNSA. The CDR3 DNA sequence: TGTGCCAGCAGCTCGGGACTAGCGGGGGGATCAGATACGCAGTATTTT. Its translation: CASSSGLAGGSDTQYF.

The rearrangement joins TRBV29-1 to TRBJ2-1, with D possibly matching TRBD1 (6 bases). The CDR3 loop spans 13 amino acids. Germline V gene sequence: CDR1 SQVTM, CDR2 ANQGSEA. Trimming removed 7 bases at V and 3 bases at J, with 13 bases between. CDR3 sequence: CSGRTDLYNEQFF. The CDR3 DNA follows: TGCAGCGGAAGGACAGACCTCTACAATGAGCAGTTCTTC.

The chain combines TRBV2 with TRBJ2-1; 9 bases agree with TRBD2. Germline-derived CDR1 and CDR2 are SNHLY and FYNNEI. Losses at the gene ends were 2 bases for V and 0 bases for J; bases not matched to a gene: 11. The CDR3 covers 19 residues. The CDR3 loop is CASSETKGPAGGSYNEQFF. The CDR3, as DNA: TGTGCCAGCAGTGAAACTAAAGGACCAGCGGGGGGCTCCTACAATGAGCAGTTCTTC.

Only one count was recorded for this clonotype. The CDR3 DNA reads as TGTGCCATCAGTGGACAGGAGTACAATGAGCAGTTCTTC. Amino acid sequence: CAISGQEYNEQFF. The V and J genes are TRBV10-3 and TRBJ2-1; TRBD1 is a possible D gene (6 bases). Germline CDR1 ENHRY, CDR2 SYGVKD. Trimming took 4 bases from V and 4 from J, leaving 8 bases between them. The CDR3 is 13 residues long.

The V call is TRBV19, the J call TRBJ2-3, with unresolved D. Per germline, CDR1 LNHDA and CDR2 SQIVND (reference sequence). The CDR3 has 14 amino acids. Trimming shortened V by 5 bases and J by 0 bases, and 9 bases separated the two germline ends. The CDR3 region has the DNA TGTGCCAGTAGTGTGACACTAAGCACAGATACGCAGTATTTT. It codes for CASSVTLSTDTQYF.

This rearrangement joins TRBV12-3 or TRBV12-4 to TRBJ2-7, with a possible D match to TRBD2 (7 bases). V lost 5 bases and J 3 bases, leaving 17 bases between the germline ends. The CDR3 is 15 amino acids. The CDR3 loop is CASSAEGGSVYEQYF. The CDR3 nucleotides are TGTGCCAGCAGTGCCGAGGGGGGGAGTGTCTACGAGCAGTACTTC.

V usage is TRBV20-1 and J usage is TRBJ2-5, with 9 nucleotides matching TRBD2. Losses at the gene ends were 2 bases for V and 1 base for J; bases not matched to a gene: 5. Germline CDR1 reads DFQATT; CDR2 reads SNEGSKA (reference sequence). The CDR3 loop spans 15 amino acids. CDR3 DNA sequence: TGCAGTGCTAGATCCCCTAGCGGGGTCCAAGAGACCCAGTACTTC. This encodes CSARSPSGVQETQYF.

The V and J genes are TRBV5-1 and TRBJ2-1, with TRBD1 matching over 7 bases. V shed 4 bases and J 9 bases; nucleotides not matched to a gene: 7. This CDR3 comprises 13 residues. Germline CDR1 reads SGHRS; CDR2 reads YFSETQ. CDR3 protein: CASSPTGESEQFF. In DNA form, the CDR3 reads TGCGCCAGCAGCCCCACAGGGGAGAGTGAGCAGTTCTTC.

The J gene is TRBJ1-5, the V gene TRBV5-5; 9 positions match TRBD1. Germline values: CDR1 SGHKS, CDR2 YYEKEE (reference sequence). The V gene end was trimmed by 3 bases and the J gene end by 5 bases; junction bases not matched to a gene: 3. This CDR3 has 14 amino acids. CDR3 residues: CASSWTGEDQPQHF. The CDR3 nucleotides are TGTGCCAGCAGCTGGACAGGGGAGGATCAGCCCCAGCATTTT.

The chain recombines TRBV7-2 with TRBJ2-7; D is unclear. The CDR3 is 12 amino acids. The germline V gene encodes CDR1 SGHTA and CDR2 FQGNSA. The V end was cut by 4 bases, the J end by 5 bases, with 9 bases between. CDR3 DNA: TGTGCCAGCAGCTCTAAGAACCACGAGCAGTACTTC. Amino acids: CASSSKNHEQYF.

V and J are TRBV28 and TRBJ2-5; weak D call: TRBD2 (7 bases). The CDR3 spans 16 residues. Germline loops: CDR1 MDHEN, CDR2 SYDVKM. V lost 6 bases and J lost 1, with 18 bases in between. In DNA form, the CDR3 reads TGTGCCAGCAGCTTCGACGGACTAGGGGGCCAAGAGACCCAGTACTTC. It is translated as CASSFDGLGGQETQYF.

The chain recombines TRBV5-1 with TRBJ2-5, with D perhaps given as TRBD1 or TRBD2 (5 bases each). This CDR3 is built from 14 residues. Germline CDR1 is SGHRS and CDR2 is YFSETQ. V dropped 1 base and J dropped 5 bases, with 12 bases sitting between them. The CDR3 sequence: CASSLLSGTETQYF. The CDR3, as DNA: TGCGCCAGCAGCTTGCTCTCGGGGACGGAGACCCAGTACTTC. Full variable domain (rest looked up from reference TRBV5-1 and TRBJ2-5): KAGVTQTPRYLIKTRGQQVTLSCSPISGHRSVSWYQQTPGQGLQFLFEYFSETQRNKGNFPGRFSGRQFSNSRSEMNVSTLELGDSALYLCASSLLSGTETQYFGPGTRLLVL.

In its sample, this clonotype was seen once. The chain combines TRBV15 with TRBJ2-1, with TRBD2 identical over 10 bases. Germline trimming cut 1 base from V and 8 bases from J; bases unmatched to any gene: 8. Germline loops: CDR1 LNHNV, CDR2 YYDKDF (reference sequence). The CDR3 runs to 16 residues. The CDR3 protein is CATSRVSAGGSHEQFF. In DNA, the CDR3 is TGTGCCACCAGCAGAGTCTCAGCGGGAGGGTCTCATGAGCAGTTCTTC.

This chain uses TRBV9 with TRBJ2-3; tentative D call: TRBD2 (6 bases). This CDR3 has 14 residues. V lost 1 base and J 3 bases, leaving 9 bases between the germline ends. From germline, CDR1 is SGDLS and CDR2 YYNGEE. The CDR3 loop is CASSVFSGTDTQYF. The CDR3 DNA is TGTGCCAGCAGCGTATTCAGCGGGACAGATACGCAGTATTTT.

J is TRBJ2-7 and V is TRBV20-1; 7 nucleotides agree with TRBD2. The trim removed 4 bases at V and 0 bases at J, leaving 12 bases unmatched. CDR1 and CDR2 (germline): DFQATT, SNEGSKA (reference sequence). There are 16 residues in the CDR3. The DNA of the CDR3 is TGCAGTGCTACTGGGGGGACCAAGCGGGACTCCTACGAGCAGTACGTC. It yields the protein CSATGGTKRDSYEQYV.

This sequence joins TRBV28 and TRBJ1-2; 10 bases agree with TRBD1. Germline CDR1 is MDHEN and CDR2 is SYDVKM. This CDR3 comprises 15 residues. Trimming took 4 bases from V and 6 from J; bases not matched to a gene: 8. The CDR3 nucleotides are TGTGCCAGCAGTTCGTCCGGGACAGGGGTAGATGGCTACACCTTC. It yields the protein CASSSSGTGVDGYTF.

This clonotype was picked up one time. The rearrangement links TRBV1 to TRBJ2-7; the table's D call of TRBD2 was not tested on the DNA. TRBV1 is a recognized pseudogene. The CDR3 runs to 21 residues. This CDR3 reads CTSSHEPPGLAGGLDWGEQYV. In DNA, the CDR3 is TGCACCAGCAGCCACGAGCCCCCGGGACTAGCGGGAGGTTTAGACTGGGGTGAGCAGTACGTC.

The chain combines TRBV7-9 with TRBJ2-1; TRBD2 agrees at 14 bases. The CDR3 spans 15 residues. The junction had 4 bases not matched to a gene; V was cut back by 5 bases and J by 7 bases. The germline gives CDR1 SEHNR, CDR2 FQNEAQ (reference sequence). Here the CDR3 DNA reads TGTGCCAGCAGCGCGAGGACTAGCGGGGGGAATGAGCAGTTCTTC. This translates into CASSARTSGGNEQFF.

CDR3 in DNA: TGTGCCAGCAGCCGCGAGGGGGGGTCCTACAATGAGCAGTTCTTC. It is translated as CASSREGGSYNEQFF. The chain links TRBV7-9 to TRBJ2-1, with TRBD2 as a possible D gene (7 bases). Trimming took 5 bases from V and 1 from J, leaving 12 bases between them. The CDR3 contains 15 residues. Germline values: CDR1 SEHNR, CDR2 FQNEAQ (reference sequence).